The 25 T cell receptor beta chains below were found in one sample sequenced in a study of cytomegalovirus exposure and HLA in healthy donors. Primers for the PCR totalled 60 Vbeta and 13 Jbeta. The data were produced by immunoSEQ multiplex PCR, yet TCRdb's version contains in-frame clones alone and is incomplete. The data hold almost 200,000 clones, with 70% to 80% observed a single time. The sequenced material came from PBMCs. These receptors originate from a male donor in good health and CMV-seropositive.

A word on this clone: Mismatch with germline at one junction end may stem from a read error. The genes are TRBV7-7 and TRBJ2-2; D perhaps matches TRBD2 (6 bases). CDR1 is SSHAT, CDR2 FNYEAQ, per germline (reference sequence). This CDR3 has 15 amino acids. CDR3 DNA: TGTGCTAGCAGCTTTTTGGAGGGCAGGGTCGGGGAGCTGTTTTTT. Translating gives CASSFLEGRVGELFF.

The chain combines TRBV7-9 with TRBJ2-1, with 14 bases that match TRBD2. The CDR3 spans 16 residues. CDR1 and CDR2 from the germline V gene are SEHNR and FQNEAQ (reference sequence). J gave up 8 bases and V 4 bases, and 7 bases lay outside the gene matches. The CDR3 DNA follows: TGTGCCAGCAGCTCGTCGACTAGCGGGGGGGAGGATGAGCAGTTCTTC. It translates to CASSSSTSGGEDEQFF.

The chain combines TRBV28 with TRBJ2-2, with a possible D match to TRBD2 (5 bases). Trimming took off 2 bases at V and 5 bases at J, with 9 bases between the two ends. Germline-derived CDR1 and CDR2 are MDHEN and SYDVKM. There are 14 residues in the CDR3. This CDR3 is CASSLGPGTGELFF. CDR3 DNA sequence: TGTGCCAGCAGTTTAGGGCCGGGGACCGGGGAGCTGTTTTTT.

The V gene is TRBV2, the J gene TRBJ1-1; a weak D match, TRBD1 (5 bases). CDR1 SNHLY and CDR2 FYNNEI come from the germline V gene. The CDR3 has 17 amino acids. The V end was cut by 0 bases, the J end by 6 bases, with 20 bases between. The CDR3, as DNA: TGTGCCAGCAGTGAAGCGGCGCAGGGAGGATTTACCGCTGAAGCTTTCTTT. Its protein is CASSEAAQGGFTAEAFF.

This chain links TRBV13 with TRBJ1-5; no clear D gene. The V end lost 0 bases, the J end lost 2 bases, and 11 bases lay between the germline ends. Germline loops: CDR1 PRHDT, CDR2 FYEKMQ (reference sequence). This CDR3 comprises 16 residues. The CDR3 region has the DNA TGTGCCAGCAGCTTAGGAACCGTTACAGGCAATCAGCCCCAGCATTTT. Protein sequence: CASSLGTVTGNQPQHF. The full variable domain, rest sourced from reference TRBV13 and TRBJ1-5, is AAGVIQSPRHLIKEKRETATLKCYPIPRHDTVYWYQQGPGQDPQFLISFYEKMQSDKGSIPDRFSAQQFSDYHSELNMSSLELGDSALYFCASSLGTVTGNQPQHFGDGTRLSIL.

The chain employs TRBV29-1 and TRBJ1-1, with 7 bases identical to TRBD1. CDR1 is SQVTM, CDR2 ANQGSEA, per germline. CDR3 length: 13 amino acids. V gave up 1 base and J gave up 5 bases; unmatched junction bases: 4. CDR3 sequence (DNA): TGCAGCGTTGAAGGACAGGGCGTGACTGAAGCTTTCTTT. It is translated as CSVEGQGVTEAFF.

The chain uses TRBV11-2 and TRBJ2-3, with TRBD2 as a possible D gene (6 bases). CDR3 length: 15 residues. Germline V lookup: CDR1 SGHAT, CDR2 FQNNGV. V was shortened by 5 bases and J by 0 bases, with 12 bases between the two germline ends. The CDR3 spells CASSPRRDSTDTQYF. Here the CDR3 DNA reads TGTGCCAGCAGCCCCCGGAGGGATAGCACAGATACGCAGTATTTT.

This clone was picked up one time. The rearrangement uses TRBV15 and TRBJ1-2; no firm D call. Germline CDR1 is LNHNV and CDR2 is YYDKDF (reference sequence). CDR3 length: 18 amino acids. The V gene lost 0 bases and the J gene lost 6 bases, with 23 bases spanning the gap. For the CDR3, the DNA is TGTGCCACCAGCAGAGATTGGGCCCAGACTAGGGTGGCGCATGGCTACACCTTC. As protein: CATSRDWAQTRVAHGYTF.

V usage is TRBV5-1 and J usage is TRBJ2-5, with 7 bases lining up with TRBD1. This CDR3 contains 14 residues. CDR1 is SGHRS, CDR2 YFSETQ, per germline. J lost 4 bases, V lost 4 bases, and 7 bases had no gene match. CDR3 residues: CASSLRKGAETQYF. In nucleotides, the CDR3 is TGCGCCAGCAGCCTGAGGAAGGGGGCAGAGACCCAGTACTTC.

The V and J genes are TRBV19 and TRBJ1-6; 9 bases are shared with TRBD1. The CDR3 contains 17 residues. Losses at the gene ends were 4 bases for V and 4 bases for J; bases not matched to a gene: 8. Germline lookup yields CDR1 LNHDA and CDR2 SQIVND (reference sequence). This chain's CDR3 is CASSNTGTGSYNSPLHF. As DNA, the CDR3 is TGTGCCAGTAGTAACACCGGGACAGGGTCTTATAATTCACCCCTCCACTTT.

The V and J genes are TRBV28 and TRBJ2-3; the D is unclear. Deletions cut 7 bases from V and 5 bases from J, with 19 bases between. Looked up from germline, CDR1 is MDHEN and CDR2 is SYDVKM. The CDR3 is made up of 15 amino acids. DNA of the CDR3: TGTGCCAGCACGTACTCCTCCCCTCACCAAGATACGCAGTATTTT. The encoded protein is CASTYSSPHQDTQYF.

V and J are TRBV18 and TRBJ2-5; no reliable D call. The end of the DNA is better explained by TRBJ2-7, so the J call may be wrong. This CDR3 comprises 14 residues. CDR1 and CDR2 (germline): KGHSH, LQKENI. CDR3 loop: CASSPPAGSYEQYF. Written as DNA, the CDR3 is TGTGCCAGCTCACCACCTGCAGGCTCCTACGAGCAGTACTTC.

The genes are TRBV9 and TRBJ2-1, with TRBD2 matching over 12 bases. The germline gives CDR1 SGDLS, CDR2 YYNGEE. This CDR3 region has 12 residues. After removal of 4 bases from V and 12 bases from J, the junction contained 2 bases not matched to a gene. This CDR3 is CASSPGLAGQFF. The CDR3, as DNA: TGTGCCAGCAGCCCGGGACTAGCGGGGCAGTTCTTC.

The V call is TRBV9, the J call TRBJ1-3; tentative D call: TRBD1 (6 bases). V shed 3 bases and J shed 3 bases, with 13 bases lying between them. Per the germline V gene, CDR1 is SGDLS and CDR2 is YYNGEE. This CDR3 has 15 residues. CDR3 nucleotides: TGTGCCAGCAGCGCCATTGGGGGCGTTGGAAACACCATATATTTT. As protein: CASSAIGGVGNTIYF. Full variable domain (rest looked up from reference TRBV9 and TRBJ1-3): DSGVTQTPKHLITATGQRVTLRCSPRSGDLSVYWYQQSLDQGLQFLIQYYNGEERAKGNILERFSAQQFPDLHSELNLSSLELGDSALYFCASSAIGGVGNTIYFGEGSWLTVV.

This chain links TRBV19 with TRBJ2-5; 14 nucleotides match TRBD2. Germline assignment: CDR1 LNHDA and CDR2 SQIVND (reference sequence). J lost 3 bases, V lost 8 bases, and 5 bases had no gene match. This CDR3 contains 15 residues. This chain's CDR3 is CASRRLAGGEETQYF. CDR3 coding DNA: TGTGCCAGTCGAAGACTAGCGGGGGGGGAAGAGACCCAGTACTTC.

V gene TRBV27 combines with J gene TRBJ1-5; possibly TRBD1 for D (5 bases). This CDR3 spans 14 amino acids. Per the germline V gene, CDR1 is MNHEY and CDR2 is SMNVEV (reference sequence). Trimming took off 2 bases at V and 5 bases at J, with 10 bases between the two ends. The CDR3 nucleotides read TGTGCCAGCAGTTTACAGGGTGGACATCAGCCCCAGCATTTT. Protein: CASSLQGGHQPQHF.

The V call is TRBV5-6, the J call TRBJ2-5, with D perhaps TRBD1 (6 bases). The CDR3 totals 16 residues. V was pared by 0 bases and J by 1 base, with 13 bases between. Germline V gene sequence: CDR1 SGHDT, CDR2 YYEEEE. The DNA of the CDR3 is TGTGCCAGCAGCTTGGGATACACAGGGCTCCAAGAGACCCAGTACTTC. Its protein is CASSLGYTGLQETQYF.

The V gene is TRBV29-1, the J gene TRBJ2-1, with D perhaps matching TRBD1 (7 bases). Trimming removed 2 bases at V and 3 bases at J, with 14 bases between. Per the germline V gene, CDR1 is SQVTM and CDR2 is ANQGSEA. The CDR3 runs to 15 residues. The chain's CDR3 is CSVESGGGYYNEQFF. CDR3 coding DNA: TGCAGCGTTGAAAGTGGAGGGGGCTACTACAATGAGCAGTTCTTC.

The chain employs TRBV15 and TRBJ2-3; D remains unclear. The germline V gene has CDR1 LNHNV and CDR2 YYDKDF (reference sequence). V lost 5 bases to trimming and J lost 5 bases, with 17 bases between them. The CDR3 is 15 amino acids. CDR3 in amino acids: CATSYFQRSEDTQYF. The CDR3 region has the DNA TGTGCCACCAGCTACTTCCAAAGGAGCGAAGATACGCAGTATTTT.

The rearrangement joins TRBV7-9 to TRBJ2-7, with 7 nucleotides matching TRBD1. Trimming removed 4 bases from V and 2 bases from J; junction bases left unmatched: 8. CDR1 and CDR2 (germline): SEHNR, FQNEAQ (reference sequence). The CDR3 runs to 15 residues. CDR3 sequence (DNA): TGTGCCAGCAGCTCCCCCTGGCAGGGGGCCTACGAGCAGTACTTC. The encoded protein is CASSSPWQGAYEQYF.

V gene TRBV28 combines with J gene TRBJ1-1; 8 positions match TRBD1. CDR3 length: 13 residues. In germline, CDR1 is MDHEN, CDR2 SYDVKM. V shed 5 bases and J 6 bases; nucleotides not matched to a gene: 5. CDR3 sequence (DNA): TGTGCCAGCAGTGAGGACAGGGAACCTGAAGCTTTCTTT. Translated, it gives CASSEDREPEAFF. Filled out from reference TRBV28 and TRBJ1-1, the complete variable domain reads DVKVTQSSRYLVKRTGEKVFLECVQDMDHENMFWYRQDPGLGLRLIYFSYDVKMKEKGDIPEGYSVSREKKERFSLILESASTNQTSMYLCASSEDREPEAFFGQGTRLTVV.

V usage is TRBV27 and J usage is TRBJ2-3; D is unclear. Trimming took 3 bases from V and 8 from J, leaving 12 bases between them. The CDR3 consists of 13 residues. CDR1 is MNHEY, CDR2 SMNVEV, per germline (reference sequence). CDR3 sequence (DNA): TGTGCCAGCAGTTTGTACAGTCTGGGTACGCAGTATTTT. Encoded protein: CASSLYSLGTQYF.

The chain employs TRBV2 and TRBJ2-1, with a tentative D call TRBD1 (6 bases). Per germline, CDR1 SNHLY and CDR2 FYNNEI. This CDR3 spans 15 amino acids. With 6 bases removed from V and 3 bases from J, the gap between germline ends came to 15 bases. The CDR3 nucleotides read TGTGCCAGCAGGAGGGGGACCGAAAGCTACAATGAGCAGTTCTTC. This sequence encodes CASRRGTESYNEQFF.

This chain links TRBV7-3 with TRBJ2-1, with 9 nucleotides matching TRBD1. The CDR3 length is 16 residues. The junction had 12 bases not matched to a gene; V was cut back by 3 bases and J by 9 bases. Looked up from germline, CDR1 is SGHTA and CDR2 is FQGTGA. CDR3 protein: CASSFLPGQGKGEQFF. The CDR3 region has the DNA TGTGCCAGCAGCTTTCTACCGGGACAGGGCAAGGGTGAGCAGTTCTTC.

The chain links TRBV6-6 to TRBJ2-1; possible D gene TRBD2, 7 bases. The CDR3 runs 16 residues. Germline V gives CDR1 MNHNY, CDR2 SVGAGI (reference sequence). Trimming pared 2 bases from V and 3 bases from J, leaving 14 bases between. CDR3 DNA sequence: TGTGCCAGCAGTTACCTGGCGGGGGCCTACTACAATGAGCAGTTCTTC. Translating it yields CASSYLAGAYYNEQFF.